This T cell receptor beta chain comes out of a study of T-cell memory formation after mild COVID-19. Study-wide results and caveats: Proof of SARS-CoV-2 specificity was absent for the second-wave clones that crested on day 37.

CDR3 length: 15 residues. Trimming pared 3 bases from V and 4 bases from J, leaving 14 bases between. 5'RACE, which relied on constant-segment primers, yielded TCR alpha and TCR beta cDNA libraries carrying sample barcodes and UMIs. TCRdb analysed the 5' RACE reads with MiXCR anew, one entry per CDR3 protein. The table lists around 260,000 distinct CDR3 sequences, about a sixth of them singletons, with 22% in the top ten. In this sample, this clonotype turned up a few times. Its cognate antigen is unknown. The receptor comes from a man between 18 and 35 years old who had mild COVID-19 (a few samples of this study predate the infection). Cell type and time point are not known. The sample was PBMCs or a T cell subset sorted from them (not recorded which). The V call is TRBV12-3 or TRBV12-4, the J call TRBJ2-3; D gene uncertain. The CDR3 sequence: CASSFWVQGADTQYF. The CDR3 DNA reads TGTGCCAGCAGTTTTTGGGTTCAAGGAGCAGATACGCAGTATTTT.